The 16 T cell receptor beta chains in this list originate from one sample, sequenced in a study of cytomegalovirus exposure and HLA in healthy donors. Only in-frame clones appear in the TCRdb table, and some are missing; sequencing was by immunoSEQ multiplex PCR. The sample has approximately 150,000 clones; less than 90% are singletons. Sequenced material: PBMCs. The receptor set was obtained from a woman under 30 in good health and CMV-seropositive.

The genes are TRBV2 and TRBJ2-3; maybe TRBD1 (5 bases). In germline, CDR1 is SNHLY, CDR2 FYNNEI. Trimming removed 6 bases from V and 8 bases from J, with 21 bases in between. CDR3 size: 15 residues. For the CDR3, the DNA is TGTGCCAGCAGCGACAAGGCCCTAATTGGGGCTACGCAGTATTTT. Its protein is CASSDKALIGATQYF. Full variable domain (rest looked up from reference TRBV2 and TRBJ2-3): EPEVTQTPSHQVTQMGQEVILRCVPISNHLYFYWYRQILGQKVEFLVSFYNNEISEKSEIFDDQFSVERPDGSNFTLKIRSTKLEDSAMYFCASSDKALIGATQYFGPGTRLTVL.

The V call is TRBV18, the J call TRBJ1-1, with 9 bases aligning to TRBD1. This CDR3 region has 14 residues. Germline CDR1 and CDR2: KGHSH and LQKENI. V was pared by 1 base and J by 3 bases, with 0 bases of the junction left unmatched. In DNA, the CDR3 is TGTGCCAGCTCACCACGGGACAGGGACACTGAAGCTTTCTTT. It codes for CASSPRDRDTEAFF.

The chain has TRBV19 and TRBJ2-2; TRBD1 matches 7 bases. V was clipped by 4 bases and J by 1 base; unmatched bases: 6. The germline gives CDR1 LNHDA, CDR2 SQIVND (reference sequence). The CDR3 loop spans 16 amino acids. CDR3 DNA sequence: TGTGCCAGTAGTACCAACAGGGGTTTGAACACCGGGGAGCTGTTTTTT. This encodes CASSTNRGLNTGELFF.

The V and J genes are TRBV2 and TRBJ2-7; D possibly corresponds to TRBD1 (6 bases). Germline values: CDR1 SNHLY, CDR2 FYNNEI. There are 14 residues in the CDR3. V shed 2 bases and J shed 2 bases, with 10 bases lying between them. CDR3 nucleotide sequence: TGTGCCAGCAGTGAACCTAGGGGGACCTACGAGCAGTACTTC. Protein product: CASSEPRGTYEQYF.

V usage is TRBV6-4 and J usage is TRBJ2-3; D uncertain. The CDR3 totals 16 residues. Trimming removed 2 bases at V and 2 bases at J, with 14 bases between. Germline CDR1 and CDR2: MRHNA and SNTAGT. The CDR3 protein is CASSDPSRDNTDTQYF. The CDR3 region has the DNA TGTGCCAGCAGTGACCCCAGCAGAGACAACACAGATACGCAGTATTTT.

A remark on this clone: Other DNA sequences in the same sample also yield this CDR3. The rearrangement links TRBV12-5 to TRBJ2-3; weak D call: TRBD2 (6 bases). CDR3 size: 14 residues. Germline values: CDR1 LGHNT, CDR2 FRNRAP. V was pared by 2 bases and J by 0 bases, with 6 bases between. DNA for the CDR3: TGTGCTAGTGGTTTGAGCGGGAGCACAGATACGCAGTATTTT. It translates to CASGLSGSTDTQYF.

J is TRBJ2-2 and V is TRBV29-1, with 10 bases aligning to TRBD1. From germline, CDR1 is SQVTM and CDR2 ANQGSEA. After removal of 3 bases from V and 6 bases from J, the junction contained 4 bases not matched to a gene. The CDR3 totals 14 residues. CDR3 protein: CSVERGQGSGELFF. Written as DNA, the CDR3 is TGCAGCGTTGAGCGGGGACAGGGGTCCGGGGAGCTGTTTTTT.

This rearrangement joins TRBV6-5 to TRBJ2-2, with D maybe TRBD2 (6 bases). The CDR3 is 15 residues long. Trimming left V 5 bases short and J 6 bases short, with 16 bases between. Germline assignment: CDR1 MNHEY and CDR2 SVGAGI. The CDR3 reads CASSSVGGSAGELFF. In DNA form, the CDR3 reads TGTGCCAGCAGTAGCGTTGGGGGGAGTGCCGGGGAGCTGTTTTTT.

The rearrangement joins TRBV11-2 to TRBJ2-1; D possibly corresponds to TRBD2 (6 bases). V lost 3 bases, J lost 4 bases, and 10 bases lay in between. The CDR3 runs to 14 residues. CDR1 is SGHAT, CDR2 FQNNGV, per germline. CDR3 loop: CASSLGGPYNEQFF. As DNA, the CDR3 is TGTGCCAGCAGCTTGGGAGGACCATACAATGAGCAGTTCTTC. The full variable domain, in which reference TRBV11-2 and TRBJ2-1 provide the parts outside the CDR3, is EAGVAQSPRYKIIEKRQSVAFWCNPISGHATLYWYQQILGQGPKLLIQFQNNGVVDDSQLPKDRFSAERLKGVDSTLKIQPAKLEDSAVYLCASSLGGPYNEQFFGPGTRLTVL.

This clone was picked up one time. The chain uses TRBV9 and TRBJ1-2; possibly TRBD1 for D (6 bases). V was shortened by 4 bases and J by 4 bases, with 11 bases between the two germline ends. The CDR3 runs to 13 residues. Germline V gene data show CDR1 as SGDLS and CDR2 as YYNGEE. CDR3 sequence: CASSSDRPYGYTF. DNA of the CDR3: TGTGCCAGCAGCTCCGACAGGCCCTATGGCTACACCTTC.

The chain has TRBV30 and TRBJ2-3; the match to TRBD2 covers 11 bases. Germline V gives CDR1 GTSNPN, CDR2 SVGIG (reference sequence). This CDR3 has 15 residues. With V trimmed by 0 bases and J by 6 bases, 5 bases remained unmatched. CDR3 coding DNA: TGTGCCTGGAGTGTAATAGCGGGAGGGCTGGATACGCAGTATTTT. Its protein is CAWSVIAGGLDTQYF.

The chain couples TRBV4-1 to TRBJ1-3; tentatively, D is TRBD1 (5 bases). The CDR3 sequence is 13 residues long. V dropped 0 bases and J dropped 7 bases, with 7 bases sitting between them. Per the germline V gene, CDR1 is MGHRA and CDR2 is YSYEKL. The CDR3 reads CASSQDGGNTIYF. The CDR3 nucleotides are TGCGCCAGCAGCCAAGACGGGGGGAACACCATATATTTT.

This rearrangement joins TRBV19 to TRBJ2-3, with a possible D match to TRBD1 (6 bases). This CDR3 region has 13 residues. V gave up 0 bases and J gave up 10 bases, with 11 bases separating them. CDR1 and CDR2 (germline): LNHDA, SQIVND (reference sequence). The CDR3 DNA follows: TGTGCCAGTAGTATAGACAGGACAGCTCCGCAGTATTTT. Translation gives CASSIDRTAPQYF.

The V gene is TRBV6-5, the J gene TRBJ2-4; 10 bases map to TRBD1. The CDR3 spans 15 residues. In germline, CDR1 is MNHEY, CDR2 SVGAGI. After removal of 4 bases from V and 8 bases from J, the junction contained 8 bases not matched to a gene. In DNA form, the CDR3 reads TGTGCCAGCAGTTCCCCGGGACAGGGGAATTACATTCAGTACTTC. Translating gives CASSSPGQGNYIQYF.

This chain links TRBV29-1 with TRBJ2-5; D gene ambiguous. The CDR3 runs 21 residues. V was clipped by 5 bases and J by 5 bases, with 39 bases between them. Germline CDR1 and CDR2: SQVTM and ANQGSEA. This chain's CDR3 is CSVYNMWIDGPLNQQKETQYF. The CDR3 DNA reads TGCAGCGTTTATAATATGTGGATTGACGGTCCTCTAAATCAACAGAAGGAGACCCAGTACTTC.

The chain recombines TRBV5-4 with TRBJ2-7; 7 bases map to TRBD1. Germline CDR1 reads SGHNT; CDR2 reads YYREEE (reference sequence). This CDR3 has 15 residues. V shed 3 bases, J shed 3 bases, and the junction held 9 bases outside the gene matches. The CDR3 reads CASSSPGQAHYEQYF. The CDR3 coding sequence is TGTGCCAGCAGCTCGCCTGGACAGGCCCACTACGAGCAGTACTTC.